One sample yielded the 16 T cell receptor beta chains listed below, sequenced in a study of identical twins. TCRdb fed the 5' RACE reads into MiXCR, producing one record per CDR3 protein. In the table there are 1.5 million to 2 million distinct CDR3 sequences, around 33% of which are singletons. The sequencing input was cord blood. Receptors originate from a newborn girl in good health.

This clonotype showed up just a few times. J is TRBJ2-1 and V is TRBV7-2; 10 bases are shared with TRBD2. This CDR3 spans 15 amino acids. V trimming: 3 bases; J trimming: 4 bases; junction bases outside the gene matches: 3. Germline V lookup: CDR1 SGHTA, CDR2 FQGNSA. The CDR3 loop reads CASSFPAGGYNEQFF. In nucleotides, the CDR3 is TGTGCCAGCAGCTTTCCAGCGGGAGGGTACAATGAGCAGTTCTTC.

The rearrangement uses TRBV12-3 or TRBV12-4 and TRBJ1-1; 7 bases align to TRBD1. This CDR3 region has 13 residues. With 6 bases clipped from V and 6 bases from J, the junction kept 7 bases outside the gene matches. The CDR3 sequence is CASSDRVGAEAFF. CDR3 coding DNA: TGTGCCAGCAGCGACAGGGTAGGAGCTGAAGCTTTCTTT.

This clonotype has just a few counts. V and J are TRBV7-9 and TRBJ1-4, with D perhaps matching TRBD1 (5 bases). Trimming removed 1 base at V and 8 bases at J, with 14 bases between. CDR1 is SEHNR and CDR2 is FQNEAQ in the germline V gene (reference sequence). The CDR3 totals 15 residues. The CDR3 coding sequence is TGTGCCAGCAGCTTAGTATCCAGGGAGGGAGAAAAACTGTTTTTT. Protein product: CASSLVSREGEKLFF.

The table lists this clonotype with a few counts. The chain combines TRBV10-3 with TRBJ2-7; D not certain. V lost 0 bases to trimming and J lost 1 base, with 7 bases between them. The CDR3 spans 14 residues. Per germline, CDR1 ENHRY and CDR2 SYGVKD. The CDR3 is CAISESALSYEQYF. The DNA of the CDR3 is TGTGCCATCAGTGAGTCGGCCTTATCCTACGAGCAGTACTTC.

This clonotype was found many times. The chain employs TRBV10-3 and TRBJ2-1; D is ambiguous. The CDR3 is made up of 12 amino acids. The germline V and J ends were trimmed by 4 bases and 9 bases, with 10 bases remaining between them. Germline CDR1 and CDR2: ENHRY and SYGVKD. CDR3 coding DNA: TGTGCCATCAGTGGTAGGATGGGTGAGCAGTTCTTC. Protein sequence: CAISGRMGEQFF.

The CDR3 is CAWSTGAKNIQYF. CDR3 coding DNA: TGTGCCTGGAGTACGGGAGCCAAAAACATTCAGTACTTC. The genes are TRBV30 and TRBJ2-4, with D uncertain. The CDR3 runs to 13 residues. The ends were cut back, 2 bases at V and 0 bases at J, with 5 bases in the middle. Germline CDR1 is GTSNPN and CDR2 is SVGIG (reference sequence).

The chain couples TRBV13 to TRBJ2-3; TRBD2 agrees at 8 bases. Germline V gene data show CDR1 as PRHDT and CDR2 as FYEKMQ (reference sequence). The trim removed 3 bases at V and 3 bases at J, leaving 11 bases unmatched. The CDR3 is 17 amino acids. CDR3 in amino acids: CASSLSRGGDSTDTQYF. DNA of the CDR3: TGTGCCAGCAGCTTGAGTCGGGGGGGCGATAGTACAGATACGCAGTATTTT.

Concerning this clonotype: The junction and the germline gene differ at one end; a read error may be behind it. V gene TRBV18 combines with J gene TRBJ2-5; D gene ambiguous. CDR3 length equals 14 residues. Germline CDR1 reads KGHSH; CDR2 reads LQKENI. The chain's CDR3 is CASSPRADQETRYF. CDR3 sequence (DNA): TGTGCCAGCTCACCAAGGGCAGACCAAGAGACCCGGTACTTC.

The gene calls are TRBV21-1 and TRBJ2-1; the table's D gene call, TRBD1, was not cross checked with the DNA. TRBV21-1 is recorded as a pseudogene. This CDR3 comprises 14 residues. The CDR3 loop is CASSPGEEANEQFF. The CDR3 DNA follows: TGTGCCAGCAGCCCCGGGGAGGAGGCGAATGAGCAGTTCTTC.

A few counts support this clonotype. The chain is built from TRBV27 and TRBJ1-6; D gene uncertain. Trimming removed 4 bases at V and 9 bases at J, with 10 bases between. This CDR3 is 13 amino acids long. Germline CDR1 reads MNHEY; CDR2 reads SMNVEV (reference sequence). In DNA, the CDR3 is TGTGCCAGCAGTTCACAGTCAATTTCACCCCTCCACTTT. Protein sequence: CASSSQSISPLHF.

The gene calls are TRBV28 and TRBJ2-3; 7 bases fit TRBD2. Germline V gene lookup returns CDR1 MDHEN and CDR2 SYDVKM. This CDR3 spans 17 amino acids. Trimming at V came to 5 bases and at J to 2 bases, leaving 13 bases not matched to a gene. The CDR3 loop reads CASSRRARDYYTDTQYF. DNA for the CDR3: TGTGCCAGCAGTCGTCGGGCCCGGGACTACTACACAGATACGCAGTATTTT.

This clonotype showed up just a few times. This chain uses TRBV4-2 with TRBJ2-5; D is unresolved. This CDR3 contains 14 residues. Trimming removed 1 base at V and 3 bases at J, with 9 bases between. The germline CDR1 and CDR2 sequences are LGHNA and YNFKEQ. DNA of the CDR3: TGTGCCAGCAGCCAAGGTACGACGGAAGAGACCCAGTACTTC. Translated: CASSQGTTEETQYF.

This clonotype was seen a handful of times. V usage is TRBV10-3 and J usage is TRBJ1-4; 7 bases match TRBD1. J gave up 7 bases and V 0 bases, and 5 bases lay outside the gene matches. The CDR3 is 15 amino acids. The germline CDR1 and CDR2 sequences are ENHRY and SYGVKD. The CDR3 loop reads CAISESEGAGEKLFF. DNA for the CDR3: TGTGCCATCAGTGAGTCAGAGGGGGCGGGTGAAAAACTGTTTTTT.

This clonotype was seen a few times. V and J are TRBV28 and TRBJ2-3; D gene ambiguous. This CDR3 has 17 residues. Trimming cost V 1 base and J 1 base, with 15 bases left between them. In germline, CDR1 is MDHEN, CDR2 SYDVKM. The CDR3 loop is CASSLSLRFGGTDTQYF. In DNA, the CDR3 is TGTGCCAGCAGTTTATCCCTCCGCTTTGGAGGCACAGATACGCAGTATTTT.

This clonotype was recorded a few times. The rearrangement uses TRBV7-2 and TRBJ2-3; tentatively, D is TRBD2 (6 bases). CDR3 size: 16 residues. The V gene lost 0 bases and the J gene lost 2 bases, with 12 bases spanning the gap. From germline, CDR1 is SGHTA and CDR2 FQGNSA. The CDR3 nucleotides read TGTGCCAGCAGCTTAGCCACCGGGACTGTCACAGATACGCAGTATTTT. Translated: CASSLATGTVTDTQYF.

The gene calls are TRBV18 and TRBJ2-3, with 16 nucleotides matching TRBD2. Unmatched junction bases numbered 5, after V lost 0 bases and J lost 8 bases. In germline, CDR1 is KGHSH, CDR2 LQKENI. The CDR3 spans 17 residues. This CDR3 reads CASSPPGLAGGPSTQYF. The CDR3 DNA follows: TGTGCCAGCTCACCACCGGGACTAGCGGGGGGGCCGAGTACGCAGTATTTT. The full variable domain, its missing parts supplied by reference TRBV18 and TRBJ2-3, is NAGVMQNPRHLVRRRGQEARLRCSPMKGHSHVYWYRQLPEEGLKFMVYLQKENIIDESGMPKERFSAEFPKEGPSILRIQQVVRGDSAAYFCASSPPGLAGGPSTQYFGPGTRLTVL.